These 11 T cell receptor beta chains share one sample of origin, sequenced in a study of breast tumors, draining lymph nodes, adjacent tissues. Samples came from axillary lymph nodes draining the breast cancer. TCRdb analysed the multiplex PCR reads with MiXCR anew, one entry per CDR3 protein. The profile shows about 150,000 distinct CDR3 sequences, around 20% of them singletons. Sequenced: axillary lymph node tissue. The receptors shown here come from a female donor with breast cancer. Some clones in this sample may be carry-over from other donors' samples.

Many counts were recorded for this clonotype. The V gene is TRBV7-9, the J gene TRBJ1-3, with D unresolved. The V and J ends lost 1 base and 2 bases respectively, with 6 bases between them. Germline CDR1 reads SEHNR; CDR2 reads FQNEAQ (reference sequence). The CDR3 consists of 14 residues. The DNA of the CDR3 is TGTGCCAGCAGCTTAGGGGGTCCTGGAAACACCATATATTTT. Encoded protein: CASSLGGPGNTIYF.

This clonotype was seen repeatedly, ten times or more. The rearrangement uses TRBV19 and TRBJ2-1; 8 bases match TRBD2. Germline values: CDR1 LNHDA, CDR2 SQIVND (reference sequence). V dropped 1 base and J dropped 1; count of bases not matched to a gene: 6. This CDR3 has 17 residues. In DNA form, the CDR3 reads TGTGCCAGTAGTATAGCCGGCCCGGGGGGGTCCTACAATGAGCAGTTCTTC. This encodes CASSIAGPGGSYNEQFF.

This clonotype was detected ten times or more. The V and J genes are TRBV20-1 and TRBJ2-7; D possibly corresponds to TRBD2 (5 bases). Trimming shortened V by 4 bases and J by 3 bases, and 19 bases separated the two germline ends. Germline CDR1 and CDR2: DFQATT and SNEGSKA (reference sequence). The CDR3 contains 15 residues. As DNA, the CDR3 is TGCAGTGCTACGCCAACGAGGCGGGTAAACTACGAGCAGTACTTC. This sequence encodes CSATPTRRVNYEQYF.

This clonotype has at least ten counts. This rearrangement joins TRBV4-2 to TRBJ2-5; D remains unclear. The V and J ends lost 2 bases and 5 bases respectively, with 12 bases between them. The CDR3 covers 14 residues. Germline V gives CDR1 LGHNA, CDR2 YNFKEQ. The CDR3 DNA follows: TGTGCCAGCAGCCAAACCGAGGTTAGCGAGACCCAGTACTTC. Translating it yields CASSQTEVSETQYF.

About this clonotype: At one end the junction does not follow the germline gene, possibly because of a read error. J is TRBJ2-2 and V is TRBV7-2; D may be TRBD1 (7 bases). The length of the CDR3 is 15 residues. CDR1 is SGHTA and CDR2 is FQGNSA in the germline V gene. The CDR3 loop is CACSLARGDTGELFF. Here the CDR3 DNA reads TGTGCCTGCAGCTTGGCCAGGGGGGACACCGGGGAGCTGTTTTTT.

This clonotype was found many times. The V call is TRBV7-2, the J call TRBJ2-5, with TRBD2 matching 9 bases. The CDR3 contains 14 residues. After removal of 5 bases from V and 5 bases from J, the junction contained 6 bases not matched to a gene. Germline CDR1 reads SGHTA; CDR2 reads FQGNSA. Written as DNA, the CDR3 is TGTGCCAGCAGCCTTAGCGGGAGTCGGGAGACCCAGTACTTC. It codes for CASSLSGSRETQYF.

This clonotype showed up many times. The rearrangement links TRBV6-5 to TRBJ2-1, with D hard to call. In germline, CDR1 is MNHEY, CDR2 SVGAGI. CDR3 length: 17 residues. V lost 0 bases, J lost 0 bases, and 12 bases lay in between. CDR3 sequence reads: CASSYSKGIGSYNEQFF. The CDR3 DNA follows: TGTGCCAGCAGTTACTCGAAAGGGATCGGCTCCTACAATGAGCAGTTCTTC.

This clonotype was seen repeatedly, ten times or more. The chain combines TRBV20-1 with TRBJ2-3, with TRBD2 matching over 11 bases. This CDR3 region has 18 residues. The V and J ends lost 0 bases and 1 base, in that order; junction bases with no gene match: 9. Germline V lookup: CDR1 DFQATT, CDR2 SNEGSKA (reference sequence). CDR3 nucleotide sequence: TGCAGTGCTAGAGATTGGGCAACTAGCGGGAGAGGCACAGATACGCAGTATTTT. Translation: CSARDWATSGRGTDTQYF.

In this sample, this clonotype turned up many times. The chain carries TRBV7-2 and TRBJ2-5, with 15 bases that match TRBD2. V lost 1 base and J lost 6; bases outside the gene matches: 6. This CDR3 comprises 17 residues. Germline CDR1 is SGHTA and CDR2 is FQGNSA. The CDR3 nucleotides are TGTGCCAGCAGCTTAGGAAGGACTAGCGGGAGGGGGCAGACCCAGTACTTC. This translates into CASSLGRTSGRGQTQYF.

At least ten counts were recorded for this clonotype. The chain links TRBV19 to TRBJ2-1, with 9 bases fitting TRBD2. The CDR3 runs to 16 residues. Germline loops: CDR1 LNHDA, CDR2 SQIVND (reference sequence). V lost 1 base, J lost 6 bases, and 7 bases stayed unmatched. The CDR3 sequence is CASSIGGASGVNEQFF. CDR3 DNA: TGTGCCAGTAGTATAGGCGGGGCTAGCGGGGTCAATGAGCAGTTCTTC.

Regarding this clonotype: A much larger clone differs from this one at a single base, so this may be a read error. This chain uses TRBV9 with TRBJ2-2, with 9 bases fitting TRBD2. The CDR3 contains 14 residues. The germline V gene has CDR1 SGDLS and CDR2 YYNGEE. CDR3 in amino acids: CTSSVAGVTGELFF. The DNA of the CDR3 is TGTACCAGCAGCGTAGCGGGAGTCACCGGGGAGCTGTTTTTT.